This T cell receptor beta chain was sequenced in a study of response to subunit inactivated influenza vaccine (dated by TCRdb to the late 2010s). Describing the broader study: To follow how T cells responded to a trivalent subunit inactivated influenza vaccine, the researchers relied on deep quantitative profiling of the T cell receptor repertoire.

The paper's findings and limits, for the study overall: According to the authors, only a limited number of new T cells may be recruited by each seasonal influenza vaccination.

Per the germline V gene, MNHEY is the CDR1 and SVGEGT is the CDR2. V has 6 bases trimmed and J has 3 bases trimmed; junction bases matching no gene number 10. From the cysteine through the phenylalanine, the CDR3 covers 15 amino acids. Only CDR3 DNA is held: 45 bases, read in frame from base 1. This clonotype was recorded a few times. Its antigen remains undetermined. Per-base qualities were not stored, and no clone one base away is much larger. The library was obtained by RT-PCR. Data came from an Illumina HiSeq 2500. TCRdb handled the public reads itself, with Q25 trimming in fastp and clone calling in MiXCR, and kept productive beta chains. Entries that share a CDR3 protein sequence are merged under the most common genes and DNA. In all, the sample holds approximately 570,000 distinct CDR3 sequences, and approximately 7.7% of those were seen once. 10% to 15% of the sample goes to the ten largest clones.

The rearranged chain carries TRBV6-2 or TRBV6-3 and TRBJ2-7; TRBD1 agrees with 8 junctional bases. This specimen consisted of PBMCs from blood, obtained about 24 months after vaccination. The TCR was taken from a man aged 45-69 years who received an inactivated influenza vaccine. Donor details come from another sample of the same person, matched by shared clones. The bases read TGTGCCAGCAGCGAGCAGACAGGGGCTCTCTACGAGCAGTACTTC. Its product reads: CASSEQTGALYEQYF.